This T cell receptor (beta chain) is drawn from a study of blood T cell repertoires in COVID-19. Study context: Both acute and convalescent COVID-19 samples were obtained from the United States, Italy and Spain. From T cells, B-cell-depleted T cells, or PBMCs came the material, which was cDNA or gDNA.

This CDR3 is 17 amino acids long. Germline CDR1 and CDR2: KGHDR and SFDVKD. V trimming: 3 bases; J trimming: 3 bases; junction bases outside the gene matches: 5. Generated by immunoSEQ multiplex PCR, the TCRdb table keeps only in-frame clones and is missing some. The sample has roughly 500,000 clones; roughly 90% are singletons. Categorization into cohorts depended on clinical history that participants reported. The TCR was taken from a woman between 40 and 50 years old who had recovered from COVID-19. The rearrangement uses TRBV24-1 and TRBJ2-2; 11 bases match TRBD2. The sample was PBMCs or T cells enriched from blood (not recorded which). The CDR3 sequence: CATSDAGLAVYTGELFF. CDR3 nucleotide sequence: TGTGCCACCAGTGATGCGGGACTAGCGGTATACACCGGGGAGCTGTTTTTT.